Sequencing of this T cell receptor beta chain was carried out in a study of T cell responses to AZD1222 COVID-19 vaccine. Study observations and caveats: Unmutated variant regions are reportedly the target of nearly half of TCRs that are spike-specific. Clonal diversity may have been underestimated in mostly white British donors.

Using immunoSEQ multiplex PCR, the repertoire was profiled, and TCRdb retains in-frame clones only, with some absent. The sample lists 100,000 to 150,000 clones; 91% were seen once. Pooling of second doses given at about 4 or about 12 weeks was done. Regarding this clone: Its antigen is not identified.

Per germline, CDR1 SGHAT and CDR2 FQNNGV. This CDR3 is built from 16 residues. The V end was cut by 2 bases, the J end by 3 bases, with 11 bases between. The source was peripheral blood, collected 28 days after the second AZD1222 dose. J is TRBJ1-6 and V is TRBV11-2; D ambiguous. This clonotype was obtained from an adult who received the AZD1222 COVID-19 vaccine. The DNA of the CDR3 is TGTGCCAGCAGCTTAACGTCTCAGGTCTATAATTCACCCCTCCACTTT. It translates to CASSLTSQVYNSPLHF.